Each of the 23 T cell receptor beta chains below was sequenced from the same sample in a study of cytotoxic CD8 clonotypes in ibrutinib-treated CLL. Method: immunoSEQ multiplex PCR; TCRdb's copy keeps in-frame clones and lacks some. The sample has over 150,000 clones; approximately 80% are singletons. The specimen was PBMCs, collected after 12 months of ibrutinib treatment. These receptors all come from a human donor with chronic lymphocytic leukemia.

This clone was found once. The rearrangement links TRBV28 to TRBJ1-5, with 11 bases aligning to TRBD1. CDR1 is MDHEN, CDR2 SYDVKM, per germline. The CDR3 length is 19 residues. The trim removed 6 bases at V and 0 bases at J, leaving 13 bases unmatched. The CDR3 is CASSRDRGLGWDSNQPQHF. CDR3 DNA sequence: TGTGCCAGCAGCCGGGACAGGGGGTTAGGGTGGGATAGCAATCAGCCCCAGCATTTT.

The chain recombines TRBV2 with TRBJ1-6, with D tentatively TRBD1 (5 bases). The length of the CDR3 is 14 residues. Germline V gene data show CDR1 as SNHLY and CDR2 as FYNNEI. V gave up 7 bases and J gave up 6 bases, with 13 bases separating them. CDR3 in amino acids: CASKGMVGNSPLHF. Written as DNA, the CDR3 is TGTGCCAGCAAGGGGATGGTGGGTAATTCACCCCTCCACTTT. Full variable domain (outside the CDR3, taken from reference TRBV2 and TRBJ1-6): EPEVTQTPSHQVTQMGQEVILRCVPISNHLYFYWYRQILGQKVEFLVSFYNNEISEKSEIFDDQFSVERPDGSNFTLKIRSTKLEDSAMYFCASKGMVGNSPLHFGNGTRLTVT.

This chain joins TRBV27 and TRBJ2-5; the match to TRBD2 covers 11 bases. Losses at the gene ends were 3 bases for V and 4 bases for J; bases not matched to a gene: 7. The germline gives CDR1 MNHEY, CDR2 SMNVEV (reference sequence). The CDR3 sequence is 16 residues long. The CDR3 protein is CASSFTSGGARETQYF. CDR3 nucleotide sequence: TGTGCCAGCAGTTTCACTAGCGGGGGTGCTCGAGAGACCCAGTACTTC.

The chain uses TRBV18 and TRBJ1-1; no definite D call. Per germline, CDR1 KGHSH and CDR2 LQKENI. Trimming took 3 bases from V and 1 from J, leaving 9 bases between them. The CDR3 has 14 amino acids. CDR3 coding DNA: TGTGCCAGCTCACCTGGACGGGGGAACACTGAAGCTTTCTTT. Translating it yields CASSPGRGNTEAFF.

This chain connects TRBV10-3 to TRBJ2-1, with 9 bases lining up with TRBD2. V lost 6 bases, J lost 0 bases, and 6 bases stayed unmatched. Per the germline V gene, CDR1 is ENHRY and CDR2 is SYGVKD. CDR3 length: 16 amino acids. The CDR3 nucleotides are TGTGCCATCAGAGAGACTAGCGGATCCTCCTACAATGAGCAGTTCTTC. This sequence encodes CAIRETSGSSYNEQFF.

The CDR3 DNA is TGTGCCAGTTCGCGGACGGGGCCTACCTCTTCTGGAAACACCATATATTTT. Translating it yields CASSRTGPTSSGNTIYF. The rearrangement links TRBV19 to TRBJ1-3, with D possibly being TRBD1 (5 bases). Germline CDR1 reads LNHDA; CDR2 reads SQIVND (reference sequence). This CDR3 contains 17 residues. The V gene lost 8 bases and the J gene lost 1 base, with 21 bases spanning the gap.

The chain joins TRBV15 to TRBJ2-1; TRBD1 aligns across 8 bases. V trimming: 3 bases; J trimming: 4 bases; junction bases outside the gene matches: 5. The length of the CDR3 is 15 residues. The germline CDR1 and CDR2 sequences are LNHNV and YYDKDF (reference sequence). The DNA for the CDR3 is TGTGCCACCAGCAGCCGACAGGGGAGATACAATGAGCAGTTCTTC. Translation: CATSSRQGRYNEQFF.

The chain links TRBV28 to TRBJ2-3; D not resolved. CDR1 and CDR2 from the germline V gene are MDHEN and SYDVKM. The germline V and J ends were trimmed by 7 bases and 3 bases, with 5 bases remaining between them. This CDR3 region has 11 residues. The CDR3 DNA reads TGTGCCAGCATGGGAACAGATACGCAGTATTTT. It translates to CASMGTDTQYF.

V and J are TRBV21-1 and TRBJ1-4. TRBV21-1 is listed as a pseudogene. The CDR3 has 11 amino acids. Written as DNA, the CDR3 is TGTGCCAGCACCCCCCCCCAGCGACTGTTTTTT. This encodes CASTPPQRLFF.

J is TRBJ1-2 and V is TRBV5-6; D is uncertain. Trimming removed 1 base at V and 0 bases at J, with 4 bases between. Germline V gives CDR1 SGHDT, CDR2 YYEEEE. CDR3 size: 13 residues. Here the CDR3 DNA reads TGTGCCAGCAGCTTGACAGCTAACTATGGCTACACCTTC. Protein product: CASSLTANYGYTF.

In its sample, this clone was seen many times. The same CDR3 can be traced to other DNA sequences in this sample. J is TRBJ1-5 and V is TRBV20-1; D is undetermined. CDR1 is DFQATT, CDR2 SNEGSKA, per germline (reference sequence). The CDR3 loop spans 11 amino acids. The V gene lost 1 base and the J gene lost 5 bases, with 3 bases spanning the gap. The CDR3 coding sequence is TGCAGTGCTAGAGGGGATCAGCCCCAGCATTTT. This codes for CSARGDQPQHF.

CDR3 residues: CASSLVTGGPGELFF. In DNA form, the CDR3 reads TGCGCCAGCAGCTTGGTTACAGGGGGTCCCGGGGAGCTGTTTTTT. This sequence joins TRBV5-1 and TRBJ2-2, with 8 bases that match TRBD1. Trimming took 0 bases from V and 6 from J; bases not matched to a gene: 4. CDR1 is SGHRS, CDR2 YFSETQ, per germline. The CDR3 consists of 15 residues.

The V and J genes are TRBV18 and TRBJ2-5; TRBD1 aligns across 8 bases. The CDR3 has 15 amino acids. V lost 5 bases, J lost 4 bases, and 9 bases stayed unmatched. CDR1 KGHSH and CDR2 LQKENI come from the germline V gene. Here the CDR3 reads CASSSDRVNTETQYF. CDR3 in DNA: TGTGCCAGCTCATCGGACAGGGTGAATACAGAGACCCAGTACTTC.

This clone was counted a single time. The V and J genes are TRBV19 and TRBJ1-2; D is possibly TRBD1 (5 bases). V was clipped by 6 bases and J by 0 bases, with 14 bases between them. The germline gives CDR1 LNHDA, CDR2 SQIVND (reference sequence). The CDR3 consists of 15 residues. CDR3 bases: TGTGCCAGTAGGCCTTCGGGACGGACTAACTATGGCTACACCTTC. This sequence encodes CASRPSGRTNYGYTF.

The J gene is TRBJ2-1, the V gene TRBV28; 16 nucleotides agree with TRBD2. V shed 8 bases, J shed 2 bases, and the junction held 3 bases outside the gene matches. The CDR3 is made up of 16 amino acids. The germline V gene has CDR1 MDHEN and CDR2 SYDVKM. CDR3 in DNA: TGTGCCAGCCCGGGACTAGCGGGAGGGCCCTACAATGAGCAGTTCTTC. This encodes CASPGLAGGPYNEQFF.

The CDR3 here is CASSLLGRMNTEAFF. The CDR3 DNA follows: TGTGCCAGCAGTTTACTGGGACGGATGAACACTGAAGCTTTCTTT. The chain couples TRBV27 to TRBJ1-1; perhaps TRBD1 as D (5 bases). CDR3 length: 15 residues. Germline V CDR1 and CDR2: MNHEY, SMNVEV (reference sequence). V was clipped by 2 bases and J by 0 bases, with 10 bases between them.

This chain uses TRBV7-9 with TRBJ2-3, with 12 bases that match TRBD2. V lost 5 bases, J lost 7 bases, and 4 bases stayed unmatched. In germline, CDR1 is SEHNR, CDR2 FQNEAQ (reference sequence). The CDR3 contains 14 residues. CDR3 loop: CASSPSGGAHTQYF. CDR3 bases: TGTGCCAGCAGCCCTAGCGGGGGGGCACATACGCAGTATTTT. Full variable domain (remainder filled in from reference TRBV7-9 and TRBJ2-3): DTGVSQNPRHKITKRGQNVTFRCDPISEHNRLYWYRQTLGQGPEFLTYFQNEAQLEKSRLLSDRFSAERPKGSFSTLEIQRTEQGDSAMYLCASSPSGGAHTQYFGPGTRLTVL.

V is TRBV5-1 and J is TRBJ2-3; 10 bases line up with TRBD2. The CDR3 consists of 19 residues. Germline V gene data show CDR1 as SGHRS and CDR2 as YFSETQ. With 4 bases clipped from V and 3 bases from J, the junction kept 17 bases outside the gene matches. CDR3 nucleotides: TGCGCCAGCAGCCGACAGGAATCGTGGCTAGCGGGGGATACAGATACGCAGTATTTT. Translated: CASSRQESWLAGDTDTQYF.

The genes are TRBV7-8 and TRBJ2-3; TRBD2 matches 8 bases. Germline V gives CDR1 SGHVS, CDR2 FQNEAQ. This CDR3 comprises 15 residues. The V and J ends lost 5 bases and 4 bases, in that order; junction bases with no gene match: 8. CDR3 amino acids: CASSLSTSGADTQYF. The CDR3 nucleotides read TGTGCCAGCAGCCTCTCTACTAGCGGTGCAGATACGCAGTATTTT.

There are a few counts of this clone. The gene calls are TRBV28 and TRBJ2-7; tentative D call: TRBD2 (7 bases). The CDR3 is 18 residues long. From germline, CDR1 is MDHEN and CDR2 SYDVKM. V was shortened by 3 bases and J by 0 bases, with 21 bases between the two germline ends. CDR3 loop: CASSLRTGGSRNSYEQYF. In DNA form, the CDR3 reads TGTGCCAGCAGTTTGCGGACGGGGGGCTCCCGAAACTCCTACGAGCAGTACTTC.

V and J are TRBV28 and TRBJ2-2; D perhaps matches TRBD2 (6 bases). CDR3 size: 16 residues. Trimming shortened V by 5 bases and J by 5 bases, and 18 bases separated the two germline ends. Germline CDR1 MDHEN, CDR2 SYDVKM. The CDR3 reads CASSPFRRDGTGELFF. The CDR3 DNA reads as TGTGCCAGCAGTCCCTTTCGGAGGGATGGTACCGGGGAGCTGTTTTTT.

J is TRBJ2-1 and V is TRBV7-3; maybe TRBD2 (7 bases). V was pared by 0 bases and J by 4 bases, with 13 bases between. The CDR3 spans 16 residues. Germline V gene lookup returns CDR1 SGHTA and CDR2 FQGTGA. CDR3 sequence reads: CASSLTRGRGYNEQFF. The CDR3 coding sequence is TGTGCCAGCAGCTTAACGCGGGGGCGGGGATACAATGAGCAGTTCTTC.

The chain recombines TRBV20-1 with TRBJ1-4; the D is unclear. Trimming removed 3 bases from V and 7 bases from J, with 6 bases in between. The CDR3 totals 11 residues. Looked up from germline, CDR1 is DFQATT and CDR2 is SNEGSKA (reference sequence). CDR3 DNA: TGCAGTGCTAGCCAGGCTGAAAAACTGTTTTTT. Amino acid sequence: CSASQAEKLFF.